Below, 14 T cell receptor beta chains from the same sample are listed, as sequenced in a study of blood T cells in healthy people across ages. A J-beta primer mix and a sample-barcoded 5' primer were used in a second PCR of about 7 to 12 cycles. TCRdb reprocessed the 5' RACE reads with MiXCR, giving one entry per CDR3 protein. The sample has about 650,000 distinct CDR3 sequences, 32% seen once; the top ten hold roughly 14%. The sample consisted of blood. Source of these receptors: a woman at least 80 years old in good health.

This clonotype was counted only a few times. J is TRBJ1-1 and V is TRBV3-1; D remains ambiguous. The CDR3 sequence is 12 residues long. Trimming shortened V by 2 bases and J by 6 bases, and 7 bases separated the two germline ends. From germline, CDR1 is LGHDT and CDR2 YNNKEL (reference sequence). The CDR3 DNA reads TGTGCCAGCAGCCAATATAGTGCTGAAGCTTTCTTT. It encodes CASSQYSAEAFF.

This sequence joins TRBV29-1 and TRBJ1-2; possibly TRBD1 for D (6 bases). The germline V gene encodes CDR1 SQVTM and CDR2 ANQGSEA. This CDR3 contains 11 residues. V lost 4 bases to trimming and J lost 3 bases, with 6 bases between them. CDR3 sequence (DNA): TGCAGCGTTGCAGGGGACTATGGCTACACCTTC. This sequence encodes CSVAGDYGYTF.

This clonotype was observed many times. A clone one base away is much larger, so this may be a read error. The CDR3 DNA reads as TGCAGTGCTAGAGATACGGGGGTGACTAATGAAAAACGGTTTTTT. As protein: CSARDTGVTNEKRFF. This rearrangement joins TRBV20-1 to TRBJ1-4; D perhaps matches TRBD1 (5 bases). The germline V gene encodes CDR1 DFQATT and CDR2 SNEGSKA (reference sequence). The CDR3 has 15 residues.

This clonotype came up many times. V gene TRBV7-2 combines with J gene TRBJ2-5, with 10 bases matching TRBD2. The CDR3 extends over 17 amino acids. Germline V gene data show CDR1 as SGHTA and CDR2 as FQGNSA. With V trimmed by 5 bases and J by 6 bases, 15 bases remained unmatched. CDR3 DNA sequence: TGTGCCAGCAGCGTGATAGCCACGTCTAGCGGGGGCCAGACCCAGTACTTC. This translates into CASSVIATSSGGQTQYF.

Remarks on this clonotype: Possible read error: a much larger clone is one base away. The chain joins TRBV20-1 to TRBJ2-7, with 13 bases that match TRBD2. The germline V gene encodes CDR1 DFQATT and CDR2 SNEGSKA (reference sequence). The CDR3 loop spans 15 amino acids. V shed 6 bases, J shed 7 bases, and the junction held 12 bases outside the gene matches. DNA of the CDR3: TGCAGTGCCGGACTAGCGGGGGTCAACTACAATGAGCAGTACTTC. Translating it yields CSAGLAGVNYNEQYF.

This rearrangement joins TRBV10-3 to TRBJ2-5, with D possibly matching TRBD1 (6 bases). V lost 10 bases, J lost 3 bases, and 18 bases lay in between. The CDR3 has 14 residues. The germline V gene encodes CDR1 ENHRY and CDR2 SYGVKD. Written as DNA, the CDR3 is TGTGCCACTCGGACAGCCGGGTCAGAAGAGACCCAGTACTTC. This translates into CATRTAGSEETQYF.

This clonotype has a handful of counts. Given a much more abundant clone one base away, this may be a read error. The J gene is TRBJ2-7, the V gene TRBV5-1, with no clear D. CDR1 and CDR2 from the germline V gene are SGHRS and YFSETQ. The CDR3 spans 14 residues. Between the trimmed V and J ends, which lost 6 bases and 5 bases, there was a span of 18 bases. CDR3: CASTRMGGKDEQYF. DNA of the CDR3: TGCGCCAGCACCCGGATGGGTGGTAAAGACGAGCAGTACTTC.

The genes are TRBV2 and TRBJ2-1, with 8 bases aligning to TRBD2. Losses at the gene ends were 3 bases for V and 12 bases for J; bases not matched to a gene: 10. Germline CDR1 is SNHLY and CDR2 is FYNNEI. This CDR3 has 14 residues. The CDR3 region has the DNA TGTGCCAGCAGTGAGGCTAGCGGGCGCCTAGGGCAGTTCTTC. Translating gives CASSEASGRLGQFF.

This clonotype was seen at least ten times. The chain is built from TRBV5-1 and TRBJ2-1; 13 bases map to TRBD2. This CDR3 has 15 amino acids. CDR1 and CDR2 from the germline V gene are SGHRS and YFSETQ. V shed 3 bases, J shed 8 bases, and the junction held 5 bases outside the gene matches. DNA for the CDR3: TGCGCCAGCAGCTCGGGACTAGCGGGGCATCATGAGCAGTTCTTC. Its translation: CASSSGLAGHHEQFF.

A single count supports this clonotype. A much larger clone differs from this one at a single base, so this may be a read error. This chain uses TRBV7-8 with TRBJ2-4, with D unresolved. The tail of the sequence fits TRBJ2-7 better, so the J call may be wrong. Germline lookup yields CDR1 SGHVS and CDR2 FQNEAQ. There are 14 residues in the CDR3. DNA of the CDR3: TGTGCCAGCAGCTTAGAACAGTTAGGCCACGAGCAGTACTTC. Translation: CASSLEQLGHEQYF.

In its sample, this clonotype was seen many times. The chain is built from TRBV20-1 and TRBJ2-5; tentative D call: TRBD2 (6 bases). V was shortened by 4 bases and J by 5 bases, with 20 bases between the two germline ends. The CDR3 contains 15 residues. Germline V gene lookup returns CDR1 DFQATT and CDR2 SNEGSKA (reference sequence). This CDR3 reads CSATSGSLGGETQYF. In DNA form, the CDR3 reads TGCAGTGCTACCTCCGGGAGCCTCGGAGGGGAGACCCAGTACTTC.

The rearrangement links TRBV5-1 to TRBJ2-7; 7 bases line up with TRBD1. The CDR3 has 14 amino acids. The V gene end was trimmed by 4 bases and the J gene end by 2 bases; junction bases not matched to a gene: 6. The germline CDR1 and CDR2 sequences are SGHRS and YFSETQ. CDR3 protein: CASSHRTGTYEQYF. The CDR3 region has the DNA TGCGCCAGCAGCCATAGGACAGGTACCTACGAGCAGTACTTC.

V usage is TRBV7-2 and J usage is TRBJ2-1, with D possibly matching TRBD2 (5 bases). The J call may not be correct, given that the DNA end is closer to TRBJ2-7. CDR1 and CDR2 (germline): SGHTA, FQGNSA. The CDR3 length is 17 residues. The CDR3 DNA reads as TGTGCCAGCAGCTTAGCGTTATTGGGGAGCTCCTACAATGAGCAGTACTTC. This gives the protein CASSLALLGSSYNEQYF.

On this clonotype itself: A much larger clone differs from this one at a single base, so this may be a read error. The chain combines TRBV28 with TRBJ2-7; the D gene is possibly TRBD1 (6 bases). The germline CDR1 and CDR2 sequences are MDHEN and SYDVKM. This CDR3 spans 14 amino acids. CDR3 region: CVSRRSGALYEQYF. Here the CDR3 DNA reads TGTGTCAGCAGGCGTTCAGGGGCACTCTACGAGCAGTACTTC.